Listed here are 17 T cell receptor beta chains from one sample, sequenced in a study of cytomegalovirus exposure and HLA in healthy donors. A multiplex PCR was run with 60 Vbeta primers and 13 Jbeta primers. Some clones are missing from TCRdb's copy, which holds only in-frame ones; the method was immunoSEQ multiplex PCR. The sample lists some 160,000 clones, around four fifths occurring once. The sequenced sample consisted of PBMCs. The origin of the receptors is a boy aged 2 to 10 in good health and CMV-seronegative.

The chain is built from TRBV12-5 and TRBJ2-3; 9 bases line up with TRBD2. CDR1 and CDR2 (germline): LGHNT, FRNRAP. The CDR3 loop spans 16 amino acids. With V trimmed by 7 bases and J by 4 bases, 12 bases remained unmatched. CDR3 sequence reads: CASAGPAGGLADTQYF. The CDR3 nucleotides are TGTGCTAGTGCCGGACCAGCGGGAGGACTTGCAGATACGCAGTATTTT.

The gene calls are TRBV9 and TRBJ1-6, with a tentative D call TRBD1 (5 bases). V shed 0 bases and J shed 5 bases, with 15 bases lying between them. CDR1 and CDR2 from the germline V gene are SGDLS and YYNGEE. This CDR3 comprises 17 residues. The CDR3 DNA reads as TGTGCCAGCAGCGTAGAGGACGCCAGGGCCCATAATTCACCCCTCCACTTT. Its protein is CASSVEDARAHNSPLHF. The whole variable domain, remainder taken from reference TRBV9 and TRBJ1-6, is DSGVTQTPKHLITATGQRVTLRCSPRSGDLSVYWYQQSLDQGLQFLIQYYNGEERAKGNILERFSAQQFPDLHSELNLSSLELGDSALYFCASSVEDARAHNSPLHFGNGTRLTVT.

This clone was picked up one time. The V and J genes are TRBV6-5 and TRBJ2-7; unclear D gene. There are 16 residues in the CDR3. Germline loops: CDR1 MNHEY, CDR2 SVGAGI. Trimming removed 4 bases at V and 2 bases at J, with 18 bases between. The CDR3 spells CASSSLSRALAYEQYF. As DNA, the CDR3 is TGTGCCAGCAGTTCCCTCTCTCGAGCGCTGGCCTACGAGCAGTACTTC.

This clone has more than one count but fewer than ten. This chain connects TRBV15 to TRBJ2-2; D possibly corresponds to TRBD2 (5 bases). The CDR3 has 15 amino acids. Trimming stripped 5 bases from V and 3 bases from J, with 13 bases between. Germline CDR1 and CDR2: LNHNV and YYDKDF (reference sequence). The CDR3 DNA reads as TGTGCCACCAGCGCCGGACGACTACACACCGGGGAGCTGTTTTTT. It yields the protein CATSAGRLHTGELFF. The whole variable domain, remainder taken from reference TRBV15 and TRBJ2-2, is DAMVIQNPRYQVTQFGKPVTLSCSQTLNHNVMYWYQQKSSQAPKLLFHYYDKDFNNEADTPDNFQSRRPNTSFCFLDIRSPGLGDTAMYLCATSAGRLHTGELFFGEGSRLTVL.

The chain links TRBV6-5 to TRBJ2-7; 7 positions match TRBD1. CDR3 length: 14 residues. In germline, CDR1 is MNHEY, CDR2 SVGAGI. The V gene end was trimmed by 4 bases and the J gene end by 5 bases; junction bases not matched to a gene: 8. The CDR3 nucleotides read TGTGCCAGCAGTTCTGGGACAGTAAATAACGAGCAGTACTTC. The encoded protein is CASSSGTVNNEQYF.

The V call is TRBV7-9, the J call TRBJ2-3; the D is unclear. CDR3 length: 14 residues. V was trimmed by 4 bases and J by 3 bases, leaving 11 bases between them. Germline V lookup: CDR1 SEHNR, CDR2 FQNEAQ (reference sequence). The CDR3 DNA follows: TGTGCCAGCAGCTCGCCCCCAGGAACAGATACGCAGTATTTT. Translated: CASSSPPGTDTQYF.

The rearrangement links TRBV27 to TRBJ2-2; possible D gene TRBD2, 6 bases. CDR1 and CDR2 (germline): MNHEY, SMNVEV (reference sequence). V was shortened by 2 bases and J by 0 bases, with 28 bases between the two germline ends. The CDR3 extends over 22 amino acids. CDR3: CASSLRPWRRGLLRANTGELFF. CDR3 DNA: TGTGCCAGCAGTTTACGCCCCTGGAGGAGGGGTCTCCTCCGTGCGAACACCGGGGAGCTGTTTTTT.

J is TRBJ2-3 and V is TRBV6-4, with TRBD2 as a possible D gene (5 bases). Trimming pared 3 bases from V and 4 bases from J, leaving 14 bases between. CDR3 length: 15 residues. Germline V gene lookup returns CDR1 MRHNA and CDR2 SNTAGT. CDR3 nucleotide sequence: TGTGCCAGCAGTGAAGAGGGAGAGGGTCCAGATACGCAGTATTTT. Amino acid sequence: CASSEEGEGPDTQYF.

The chain combines TRBV12-2 with TRBJ2-1; TRBD2 is the table's D call and was not checked against the DNA. TRBV12-2 is annotated as a pseudogene. This CDR3 spans 20 amino acids. CDR3 sequence reads: CASRLGPGTRAWCANNEQFF. The CDR3 DNA sequence: TGTGCAAGTCGCTTGGGGCCCGGGACTAGGGCCTGGTGCGCAAACAATGAGCAGTTCTTC.

This clone was detected only once. The J gene is TRBJ2-7, the V gene TRBV4-2, with 8 positions matching TRBD2. Germline CDR1 and CDR2: LGHNA and YNFKEQ. Trimming took 4 bases from V and 1 from J; bases not matched to a gene: 9. CDR3 length: 16 amino acids. The CDR3 loop reads CASSPLLVAGSYEQYF. CDR3 DNA sequence: TGTGCCAGCAGCCCCCTTCTGGTAGCGGGATCCTACGAGCAGTACTTC.

The chain carries TRBV6-1 and TRBJ1-1; 7 bases are a match to TRBD1. Germline lookup yields CDR1 MNHNS and CDR2 SASEGT. The CDR3 runs to 14 residues. V dropped 3 bases and J dropped 8; count of bases not matched to a gene: 9. The CDR3 DNA reads TGTGCCAGCAGTGAGCGTGTGCGACAGGGAGAAGCTTTCTTT. It codes for CASSERVRQGEAFF.

The CDR3 DNA sequence: TGTGCCAGCAGCTTAGTCCTGGCGGGAGGCTCCTACAATGAGCAGTTCTTC. Translated: CASSLVLAGGSYNEQFF. The V and J genes are TRBV7-2 and TRBJ2-1, with 8 bases fitting TRBD2. This CDR3 is 17 amino acids long. Looked up from germline, CDR1 is SGHTA and CDR2 is FQGNSA. Trimming cost V 1 base and J 0 bases; bases outside gene matches: 5. The full variable domain, its missing parts supplied by reference TRBV7-2 and TRBJ2-1, is GAGVSQSPSNKVTEKGKDVELRCDPISGHTALYWYRQSLGQGLEFLIYFQGNSAPDKSGLPSDRFSAERTGGSVSTLTIQRTQQEDSAVYLCASSLVLAGGSYNEQFFGPGTRLTVL.

The chain uses TRBV7-9 and TRBJ1-6, with D tentatively TRBD1 (5 bases). The CDR3 spans 12 residues. V dropped 6 bases and J dropped 9 bases, with 9 bases sitting between them. Germline V gene sequence: CDR1 SEHNR, CDR2 FQNEAQ (reference sequence). As DNA, the CDR3 is TGTGCCAGCAGGGACGGGGGTTCACCCCTCCACTTT. This gives the protein CASRDGGSPLHF. The variable domain in full, completed from reference TRBV7-9 and TRBJ1-6, reads DTGVSQNPRHKITKRGQNVTFRCDPISEHNRLYWYRQTLGQGPEFLTYFQNEAQLEKSRLLSDRFSAERPKGSFSTLEIQRTEQGDSAMYLCASRDGGSPLHFGNGTRLTVT.

This chain joins TRBV6-5 and TRBJ2-3; D is undetermined. Trimming removed 1 base from V and 2 bases from J, with 10 bases in between. The CDR3 is 15 amino acids. CDR1 and CDR2 (germline): MNHEY, SVGAGI. The CDR3 here is CASSYLGRHTDTQYF. DNA for the CDR3: TGTGCCAGCAGTTACTTAGGCAGACACACAGATACGCAGTATTTT.

This chain links TRBV28 with TRBJ1-3; D remains ambiguous. Germline CDR1 and CDR2: MDHEN and SYDVKM. The ends were cut back, 7 bases at V and 5 bases at J, with 12 bases in the middle. This CDR3 comprises 13 residues. CDR3 residues: CASTLSGRNTIYF. The DNA of the CDR3 is TGTGCCAGCACCCTTTCAGGCCGAAACACCATATATTTT.

The chain uses TRBV10-2 and TRBJ1-4; possibly TRBD1 for D (6 bases). V was cut by 2 bases and J by 6 bases, with 10 bases left in between. There are 14 residues in the CDR3. CDR1 WSHSY and CDR2 SAAADI come from the germline V gene. The CDR3 nucleotides are TGCGCCAGCAGTGAGACAGGGTCGGATGAAAAACTGTTTTTT. Translating gives CASSETGSDEKLFF.

The chain is built from TRBV7-2 and TRBJ2-7; 7 bases align to TRBD2. V gave up 8 bases and J gave up 6 bases; unmatched junction bases: 22. This CDR3 region has 17 residues. CDR1 and CDR2 from the germline V gene are SGHTA and FQGNSA. CDR3 residues: CASGAGASGSLLGEQYF. The DNA of the CDR3 is TGTGCCAGCGGTGCTGGGGCTAGCGGCAGTCTATTGGGCGAGCAGTACTTC. Together with reference TRBV7-2 and TRBJ2-7, the CDR3 gives the full variable domain: GAGVSQSPSNKVTEKGKDVELRCDPISGHTALYWYRQSLGQGLEFLIYFQGNSAPDKSGLPSDRFSAERTGGSVSTLTIQRTQQEDSAVYLCASGAGASGSLLGEQYFGPGTRLTVT.